The rows below give T cell receptor beta chains drawn from one sample of a study of T-cell reconstitution after alpha-beta-depleted transplantation in children. TCRdb re-called the PCR reads with MiXCR, one entry per CDR3 protein. The profile shows under 450,000 distinct CDR3 sequences, 15% to 20% of them singletons. This sample comprised PBMCs, mostly from graft donor cells, obtained 360 days after TCRalphabeta/CD19-depleted stem cell transplant. The receptors shown here come from a boy under two years old who had a stem cell transplant for Wiskott-Aldrich syndrome, so the T cells may come from the graft donor. The CDR3 runs from the conserved cysteine through the conserved F or W. The D gene is left open where the match is weak. Clone size is stated in some rows and not others, as once, few, many or a class when expanded.

D	V	size	J	CDR3	DNA
TRBD2	TRBV5-1	-	TRBJ2-2	CASSLGRGRRSVGELFF	TGCGCCAGCAGCTTGGGCCGCGGGAGGAGGTCGGTCGGGGAGCTGTTTTTT
-	TRBV12-3/TRBV12-4	many	TRBJ2-2	CASSVTGELFF	TGTGCCAGCAGTGTCACCGGGGAGCTGTTTTTT
TRBD2	TRBV29-1	many	TRBJ2-1	CSVIRDSGTHGEQFF	TGCAGCGTTATTCGGGATAGCGGGACCCACGGTGAGCAGTTCTTC
-	TRBV4-3	-	TRBJ2-5	CASSSQGKDRRGTQYF	TGCGCCAGCAGCTCCCAAGGGAAGGACCGGAGGGGGACCCAGTACTTC
-	TRBV20-1	few	TRBJ2-4	CSAHPRGVAKNIQYF	TGCAGTGCTCATCCTCGAGGGGTAGCCAAAAACATTCAGTACTTC
-	TRBV4-3	few	TRBJ2-2	CASSQVWRGTGELFF	TGCGCCAGCAGCCAAGTTTGGCGCGGCACCGGGGAGCTGTTTTTT
TRBD2	TRBV12-3/TRBV12-4	-	TRBJ2-7	CASMGGGARLSSYEQYF	TGTGCCAGCATGGGCGGGGGTGCTAGGCTTAGCTCCTACGAGCAGTACTTC
TRBD2	TRBV19	few	TRBJ2-3	CASSLLAGGLTDTQYF	TGTGCCAGTAGTCTCCTAGCGGGAGGACTCACAGATACGCAGTATTTT
-	TRBV6-1	few	TRBJ2-7	CASSKMTGIREQYF	TGTGCCAGCAGTAAAATGACTGGGATACGAGAGCAGTACTTC
TRBD2	TRBV11-2	-	TRBJ2-5	CASSSRSLLAGVETQYF	TGTGCCAGCAGCTCCCGATCCCTACTAGCGGGAGTGGAGACCCAGTACTTC
-	TRBV18	few	TRBJ2-7	CASSPFPNPYEQYF	TGTGCCAGCTCACCATTCCCCAACCCCTACGAGCAGTACTTC
TRBD2	TRBV25-1	few	TRBJ2-3	CASSDPTSGTSGKTDTQYF	TGTGCCAGCAGTGACCCCACCTCCGGGACTAGCGGGAAGACAGATACGCAGTATTTT
TRBD1	TRBV15	-	TRBJ2-5	CATSRGRTGRYQETQYF	TGTGCCACCAGCAGAGGGAGGACAGGGAGGTACCAAGAGACCCAGTACTTC
-	TRBV11-2	-	TRBJ2-1	CASSLGGTVEFF	TGTGCCAGCAGCCTAGGGGGGACAGTGGAGTTCTTC
-	TRBV5-6	few	TRBJ2-7	CASSFGRRAYEQYF	TGTGCCAGCAGCTTTGGTAGAAGAGCCTACGAGCAGTACTTC
-	TRBV29-1	few	TRBJ2-7	CSVVDWNEQYF	TGCAGCGTTGTGGATTGGAACGAGCAGTACTTC
-	TRBV9	few	TRBJ2-7	CASSEHSGPTYEQYF	TGTGCCAGCAGCGAACATAGCGGTCCGACCTACGAGCAGTACTTC
TRBD2	TRBV4-2	-	TRBJ2-1	CASSHYWRGDEQFF	TGTGCCAGCAGCCACTACTGGCGGGGGGACGAGCAGTTCTTC
-	TRBV20-1	few	TRBJ1-1	CSARGDLGTEAFF	TGCAGTGCTAGGGGGGATTTGGGCACTGAAGCTTTCTTT
-	TRBV30	-	TRBJ2-7	CARSDQDSYEQYF	TGTGCCCGTTCCGATCAGGACTCCTACGAGCAGTACTTC
-	TRBV25-1	few	TRBJ2-7	CASSEAGLPYEQYF	TGTGCCAGCAGTGAGGCGGGATTACCTTACGAGCAGTACTTC
TRBD2	TRBV7-9	-	TRBJ2-1	CASSRLGLAGVNEQFF	TGTGCCAGCAGCCGATTGGGACTAGCGGGAGTTAATGAGCAGTTCTTC
-	TRBV6-6	-	TRBJ2-7	CASSSISGYEQYF	TGTGCCAGCAGTTCGATTAGCGGCTACGAGCAGTACTTC
-	TRBV6-5	few	TRBJ2-1	CASARGYEQFF	TGTGCCAGCGCCCGGGGCTATGAGCAGTTCTTC
TRBD2	TRBV4-3	few	TRBJ2-1	CASSQAASGSSYNEQFF	TGCGCCAGCAGCCAAGCGGCCAGCGGGAGCTCCTACAATGAGCAGTTCTTC
-	TRBV2	few	TRBJ2-1	CASSETQGRNNEQFF	TGTGCCAGCAGTGAAACGCAGGGTAGGAACAATGAGCAGTTCTTC
TRBD2	TRBV9	few	TRBJ2-2	CASSVAPLAGGGNGELFF	TGTGCCAGCAGCGTAGCCCCCCTAGCGGGAGGCGGGAACGGGGAGCTGTTTTTT
-	TRBV5-5	-	TRBJ2-1	CASSLFRGNEQFF	TGTGCCAGCAGCTTGTTTCGGGGCAATGAGCAGTTCTTC
TRBD2	TRBV5-1	-	TRBJ2-1	CASSFRTSYNEQFF	TGCGCCAGCAGCTTTAGGACTAGCTACAATGAGCAGTTCTTC
TRBD2	TRBV20-1	few	TRBJ2-7	CSASSSGSPYEQYF	TGCAGTGCTAGCTCTAGCGGGAGTCCCTACGAGCAGTACTTC
-	TRBV6-5	-	TRBJ2-7	CASRSLAGQYF	TGTGCCAGCAGATCCCTCGCGGGACAGTACTTC
TRBD1	TRBV28	-	TRBJ2-7	CASSSQGPGSYEQYF	TGTGCCAGCAGCTCACAGGGGCCGGGTTCCTACGAGCAGTACTTC
TRBD1	TRBV12-3/TRBV12-4	few	TRBJ2-7	CASSHRGRPYEQYF	TGTGCCAGCAGTCACAGGGGGCGCCCCTACGAGCAGTACTTC
TRBD1	TRBV19	few	TRBJ2-1	CASSTYLQTGSEQFF	TGTGCCAGTAGTACCTACCTCCAGACAGGGTCAGAGCAGTTCTTC
-	TRBV4-1	-	TRBJ1-1	CASSQEVSPEAFF	TGCGCCAGCAGCCAAGAAGTATCCCCTGAAGCTTTCTTT
TRBD1	TRBV6-6	few	TRBJ2-1	CASSFGTGNEQFF	TGTGCCAGCAGTTTCGGGACAGGTAATGAGCAGTTCTTC
TRBD2	TRBV10-2	many	TRBJ2-3	CASRGLASDTQYF	TGCGCCAGCAGAGGACTAGCTTCAGATACGCAGTATTTT
-	TRBV7-9	-	TRBJ2-3	CASSDTQYF	TGTGCCAGCTCAGATACGCAGTATTTT
-	TRBV9	few	TRBJ1-6	CASSVGVTYNSPLHF	TGTGCCAGCAGCGTTGGTGTAACCTATAATTCACCCCTCCACTTT
-	TRBV5-1	-	TRBJ2-1	CASSLGADYNEQFF	TGCGCCAGCAGCTTGGGGGCAGATTACAATGAGCAGTTCTTC